These T cell receptor beta chains were read from a single sample in a study of radiation and T cells in renal cell carcinoma. Libraries were prepared by immunoSEQ multiplex PCR; TCRdb keeps only in-frame clonotypes and omits some of them. The table includes roughly 120,000 clones, roughly four fifths detected once. This specimen consisted of blood, obtained from a patient whose treatment included radiotherapy and nephrectomy. The source is a woman aged 60-75 years with renal cell carcinoma. The CDR3 runs from the conserved cysteine through the conserved F or W. Each record gives: CDR3 DNA, CDR3 protein, CDR3 length, clone size, J gene, D gene, V gene. A D gene is named only where the DNA matches it firmly. Not every row has a clone size; where given, it reads once, few, many or a size class.

CDR3 DNA: TGTGCCAGCAGGCTGACAGGGGGCGAAGGAAACATTCAGTACTTC; CDR3 protein: CASRLTGGEGNIQYF; CDR3 length: 15; clone size: -; J gene: TRBJ2-4; D gene: TRBD1; V gene: TRBV6-5
CDR3 DNA: TGTGCCAGCTTCGCGGGACAGACTACAACTGAAGCTTTCTTT; CDR3 protein: CASFAGQTTTEAFF; CDR3 length: 14; clone size: -; J gene: TRBJ1-1; D gene: TRBD1; V gene: TRBV28
CDR3 DNA: TGTGCCAGCAGCTTGCAGGGTGGAAACGAGCAGTACTTC; CDR3 protein: CASSLQGGNEQYF; CDR3 length: 13; clone size: -; J gene: TRBJ2-7; D gene: -; V gene: TRBV5-6
CDR3 DNA: TGTGCCAGCTCACCCCCAACAGGGAAGGAGACTGAAGCTTTCTTT; CDR3 protein: CASSPPTGKETEAFF; CDR3 length: 15; clone size: -; J gene: TRBJ1-1; D gene: -; V gene: TRBV18
CDR3 DNA: TGCGCCAGCAGGAGACAGGGTCCCGGGGAGCTGTTTTTT; CDR3 protein: CASRRQGPGELFF; CDR3 length: 13; clone size: -; J gene: TRBJ2-2; D gene: TRBD1; V gene: TRBV10-2
CDR3 DNA: TGTGCCAGCAGCTTTGACATGAACACTGAAGCTTTCTTT; CDR3 protein: CASSFDMNTEAFF; CDR3 length: 13; clone size: few; J gene: TRBJ1-1; D gene: -; V gene: TRBV11-3
CDR3 DNA: TGTGCCAGCAGCCTCAGTTACGCTCGCACAGATACGCAGTATTTT; CDR3 protein: CASSLSYARTDTQYF; CDR3 length: 15; clone size: -; J gene: TRBJ2-3; D gene: -; V gene: TRBV27
CDR3 DNA: TGTGCCAGCAGGGAGGGTTTGGGCAATCAGCCCCAGCATTTT; CDR3 protein: CASREGLGNQPQHF; CDR3 length: 14; clone size: -; J gene: TRBJ1-5; D gene: -; V gene: TRBV6-5
CDR3 DNA: TGTGCCAGCAGCGTTGCGGGACAGGGTAGGGGCTCTGGAAACACCATATATTTT; CDR3 protein: CASSVAGQGRGSGNTIYF; CDR3 length: 18; clone size: -; J gene: TRBJ1-3; D gene: TRBD1; V gene: TRBV9
CDR3 DNA: TGCGCCAGCAGTCAGCCCTCTATGGGGGAAAAACTGTTTTTT; CDR3 protein: CASSQPSMGEKLFF; CDR3 length: 14; clone size: -; J gene: TRBJ1-4; D gene: -; V gene: TRBV23-1
CDR3 DNA: TGTGCCAGCAGTGACGGGGTAACGACCCAGTACTTC; CDR3 protein: CASSDGVTTQYF; CDR3 length: 12; clone size: -; J gene: TRBJ2-5; D gene: -; V gene: TRBV2
CDR3 DNA: TGTGCCAGCAGGGCACTCTCCACTGAAGCTTTCTTT; CDR3 protein: CASRALSTEAFF; CDR3 length: 12; clone size: -; J gene: TRBJ1-1; D gene: -; V gene: TRBV6-1
CDR3 DNA: TGTGCCAGCAGCTCCCAAGGACAGGGGGACATTCAGTACTTC; CDR3 protein: CASSSQGQGDIQYF; CDR3 length: 14; clone size: -; J gene: TRBJ2-4; D gene: TRBD1; V gene: TRBV7-2
CDR3 DNA: TGTGCCAGCAGACCCAACAGGGTTGCTAATGAAAAACTGTTTTTT; CDR3 protein: CASRPNRVANEKLFF; CDR3 length: 15; clone size: -; J gene: TRBJ1-4; D gene: -; V gene: TRBV28
CDR3 DNA: TGTGCCAGCAGCCAATCTAGCGGGGGACAAGAGACCCAGTACTTC; CDR3 protein: CASSQSSGGQETQYF; CDR3 length: 15; clone size: -; J gene: TRBJ2-5; D gene: TRBD2; V gene: TRBV4-2
CDR3 DNA: TGTGCCAGTAAACAGGGGGGGAACACTGAAGCTTTCTTT; CDR3 protein: CASKQGGNTEAFF; CDR3 length: 13; clone size: -; J gene: TRBJ1-1; D gene: TRBD1; V gene: TRBV19
CDR3 DNA: TGTGCCAGCAGCGCTTCTCCGGGACTGGCCCAAGAGACCCAGTACTTC; CDR3 protein: CASSASPGLAQETQYF; CDR3 length: 16; clone size: -; J gene: TRBJ2-5; D gene: -; V gene: TRBV9
CDR3 DNA: TGTGCCAGCAGCTTAGGGAGGGGAACGGGGGAGCAGTACTTC; CDR3 protein: CASSLGRGTGEQYF; CDR3 length: 14; clone size: once; J gene: TRBJ2-7; D gene: TRBD2; V gene: TRBV4-2
CDR3 DNA: TGTGCCAGCAGCGAGGGGACAGTTGGAAACACCATATATTTT; CDR3 protein: CASSEGTVGNTIYF; CDR3 length: 14; clone size: once; J gene: TRBJ1-3; D gene: TRBD1; V gene: TRBV5-4
CDR3 DNA: TGTGCCAGCAGCTCCTCGTGGGGGATGAACACTGAAGCTTTCTTT; CDR3 protein: CASSSSWGMNTEAFF; CDR3 length: 15; clone size: few; J gene: TRBJ1-1; D gene: -; V gene: TRBV7-9
CDR3 DNA: TGTGCCACCAGACCGCAATGGACAGGGGGCGGAGGGGGCTACACCTTC; CDR3 protein: CATRPQWTGGGGGYTF; CDR3 length: 16; clone size: -; J gene: TRBJ1-2; D gene: TRBD1; V gene: TRBV28
CDR3 DNA: TGTGCCAGCAGCTCTACAGGGGTAGACTATGGCTACACCTTC; CDR3 protein: CASSSTGVDYGYTF; CDR3 length: 14; clone size: -; J gene: TRBJ1-2; D gene: TRBD1; V gene: TRBV5-6
CDR3 DNA: TGTGCCAGCAGCGTAGCTCCCGGACAAGGGTACGAGCAGTACTTC; CDR3 protein: CASSVAPGQGYEQYF; CDR3 length: 15; clone size: -; J gene: TRBJ2-7; D gene: -; V gene: TRBV9
CDR3 DNA: TGTGCCAGCAGTGAACTCCTAGCGGGGGGATATGAGCAGTTCTTC; CDR3 protein: CASSELLAGGYEQFF; CDR3 length: 15; clone size: -; J gene: TRBJ2-1; D gene: TRBD2; V gene: TRBV2
CDR3 DNA: TGCGCCAGCAGTCTTAGCTCCTACGAGCAGTACTTC; CDR3 protein: CASSLSSYEQYF; CDR3 length: 12; clone size: few; J gene: TRBJ2-7; D gene: -; V gene: TRBV10-2
CDR3 DNA: TGTGCCAGCAGTTACTCGGCCGGAGCGGCCTACGAGCAGTACTTC; CDR3 protein: CASSYSAGAAYEQYF; CDR3 length: 15; clone size: -; J gene: TRBJ2-7; D gene: -; V gene: TRBV6-5
CDR3 DNA: TGTGCCAGCAGTTATATCGGCAGGGCCGCTCAGCCCCAGCATTTT; CDR3 protein: CASSYIGRAAQPQHF; CDR3 length: 15; clone size: -; J gene: TRBJ1-5; D gene: -; V gene: TRBV6-6
CDR3 DNA: TGTGCCAGCAGTGCGGTGAGACAAGAGACCCAGTACTTC; CDR3 protein: CASSAVRQETQYF; CDR3 length: 13; clone size: -; J gene: TRBJ2-5; D gene: -; V gene: TRBV2
CDR3 DNA: TGCGCCAGCAGCCAAACCCGCAGGGGTGATGGCTACACCTTC; CDR3 protein: CASSQTRRGDGYTF; CDR3 length: 14; clone size: -; J gene: TRBJ1-2; D gene: -; V gene: TRBV4-1
CDR3 DNA: TGTGCCAGCTCACCATTGAGGGAGGAGACAGATACGCAGTATTTT; CDR3 protein: CASSPLREETDTQYF; CDR3 length: 15; clone size: -; J gene: TRBJ2-3; D gene: -; V gene: TRBV18
CDR3 DNA: TGCAGTGGATTGTCGGAGACCCAGTACTTC; CDR3 protein: CSGLSETQYF; CDR3 length: 10; clone size: -; J gene: TRBJ2-5; D gene: -; V gene: TRBV20-1
CDR3 DNA: TGTGCCAGCTCACCGGACCCCGGAAGCAATCAGCCCCAGCATTTT; CDR3 protein: CASSPDPGSNQPQHF; CDR3 length: 15; clone size: -; J gene: TRBJ1-5; D gene: -; V gene: TRBV18
CDR3 DNA: TGCAGCACCCACGGACGGTTCTACAATGAGCAGTTCTTC; CDR3 protein: CSTHGRFYNEQFF; CDR3 length: 13; clone size: -; J gene: TRBJ2-1; D gene: -; V gene: TRBV29-1
CDR3 DNA: TGTGCCAGCAGCTCCGGGGTAGAGGCGGATGAGCAGTTCTTC; CDR3 protein: CASSSGVEADEQFF; CDR3 length: 14; clone size: -; J gene: TRBJ2-1; D gene: -; V gene: TRBV7-3
CDR3 DNA: TGTGCCAGCAGTCCCGGACAGGGGGGCTACGAGCAGTACTTC; CDR3 protein: CASSPGQGGYEQYF; CDR3 length: 14; clone size: -; J gene: TRBJ2-7; D gene: TRBD1; V gene: TRBV25-1
CDR3 DNA: TGTGCCAGCAGCTACGGACGGGGATTCTACGAGCAGTACTTC; CDR3 protein: CASSYGRGFYEQYF; CDR3 length: 14; clone size: -; J gene: TRBJ2-7; D gene: -; V gene: TRBV6-6
CDR3 DNA: TGCGCCAGCAGCCCCCTACAGGGGGTCGGAAACACCATATATTTT; CDR3 protein: CASSPLQGVGNTIYF; CDR3 length: 15; clone size: -; J gene: TRBJ1-3; D gene: TRBD1; V gene: TRBV5-1
CDR3 DNA: TGTGCCAGCAGTTTGGGGACAGCTAACCTCTATGGCTACACCTTC; CDR3 protein: CASSLGTANLYGYTF; CDR3 length: 15; clone size: -; J gene: TRBJ1-2; D gene: TRBD1; V gene: TRBV28
CDR3 DNA: TGCGCCAGCAGCACAAGCCCCCAAGAGACCCAGTACTTC; CDR3 protein: CASSTSPQETQYF; CDR3 length: 13; clone size: -; J gene: TRBJ2-5; D gene: -; V gene: TRBV5-1
CDR3 DNA: TGTGCCAGCAGTTTAGGGACAGGGAGTGAAAAACTGTTTTTT; CDR3 protein: CASSLGTGSEKLFF; CDR3 length: 14; clone size: -; J gene: TRBJ1-4; D gene: TRBD1; V gene: TRBV28
CDR3 DNA: TGTGCCAGCACTGAGTGGGGGAATCAGCCCCAGCATTTT; CDR3 protein: CASTEWGNQPQHF; CDR3 length: 13; clone size: -; J gene: TRBJ1-5; D gene: -; V gene: TRBV6-6
CDR3 DNA: TGTGCCAGCTCCTCCTGGACAGGGGAAGAGCAGTACTTC; CDR3 protein: CASSSWTGEEQYF; CDR3 length: 13; clone size: -; J gene: TRBJ2-7; D gene: TRBD1; V gene: TRBV18
CDR3 DNA: TGCGCCAGCAGCCAAGATCGGACAGGCCCAAACTATGGCTACACCTTC; CDR3 protein: CASSQDRTGPNYGYTF; CDR3 length: 16; clone size: many; J gene: TRBJ1-2; D gene: TRBD1; V gene: TRBV4-3
CDR3 DNA: TGTGCCAGCAGTTTATTGGGGTTGGGTGAAAAACTGTTTTTT; CDR3 protein: CASSLLGLGEKLFF; CDR3 length: 14; clone size: -; J gene: TRBJ1-4; D gene: -; V gene: TRBV28
CDR3 DNA: TGTGCCGGGTCACCGGGGACAGCGAACGAGCAGTACTTC; CDR3 protein: CAGSPGTANEQYF; CDR3 length: 13; clone size: -; J gene: TRBJ2-7; D gene: TRBD1; V gene: TRBV28
CDR3 DNA: TGTGCCAGCAGCTTGGGAGGCGCAGCTGTGACACGTCAGCCCCAGCATTTT; CDR3 protein: CASSLGGAAVTRQPQHF; CDR3 length: 17; clone size: -; J gene: TRBJ1-5; D gene: -; V gene: TRBV5-6
CDR3 DNA: TGTGCCAGCAGCACTTGGACAGGGGGCTCCTACGAGCAGTACTTC; CDR3 protein: CASSTWTGGSYEQYF; CDR3 length: 15; clone size: -; J gene: TRBJ2-7; D gene: TRBD1; V gene: TRBV5-8
CDR3 DNA: TGCGCCAGCAGCGGCGGGGACAGGGCCTACGAGCAGTACTTC; CDR3 protein: CASSGGDRAYEQYF; CDR3 length: 14; clone size: once; J gene: TRBJ2-7; D gene: TRBD1; V gene: TRBV5-1
CDR3 DNA: TGTGCCAGCAGTACCGACGGACTTACGACCTACGAGCAGTACTTC; CDR3 protein: CASSTDGLTTYEQYF; CDR3 length: 15; clone size: -; J gene: TRBJ2-7; D gene: -; V gene: TRBV2
CDR3 DNA: TGTGCCAGCAGTTTATGGAAAACAGCTAATGAAAAACTGTTTTTT; CDR3 protein: CASSLWKTANEKLFF; CDR3 length: 15; clone size: -; J gene: TRBJ1-4; D gene: -; V gene: TRBV28
CDR3 DNA: TGTGCCAGCAGCCCCCCCAGGGGTGACGCTGAAGCTTTCTTT; CDR3 protein: CASSPPRGDAEAFF; CDR3 length: 14; clone size: -; J gene: TRBJ1-1; D gene: -; V gene: TRBV5-5
CDR3 DNA: TGTGCCAGCCGAAAGAGCGGTAGCTCCTATAATTCACCCCTCCACTTT; CDR3 protein: CASRKSGSSYNSPLHF; CDR3 length: 16; clone size: -; J gene: TRBJ1-6; D gene: -; V gene: TRBV28
CDR3 DNA: TGTGCCAGCCTCGGGGGAATTCCCTACGAGCAGTACTTC; CDR3 protein: CASLGGIPYEQYF; CDR3 length: 13; clone size: -; J gene: TRBJ2-7; D gene: -; V gene: TRBV28
CDR3 DNA: TGTGCCAGCAGCTTTGGGGTTGGCAGCCTCAATGAGCAGTTCTTC; CDR3 protein: CASSFGVGSLNEQFF; CDR3 length: 15; clone size: -; J gene: TRBJ2-1; D gene: -; V gene: TRBV5-4
CDR3 DNA: TGTGCCAGCAGTTACTCGGGAGGGGTCAATCAGCCCCAGCATTTT; CDR3 protein: CASSYSGGVNQPQHF; CDR3 length: 15; clone size: -; J gene: TRBJ1-5; D gene: -; V gene: TRBV6-5
CDR3 DNA: TGTGCCAGCAGCGCGGGGACAGCTAGCAATCAGCCCCAGCATTTT; CDR3 protein: CASSAGTASNQPQHF; CDR3 length: 15; clone size: -; J gene: TRBJ1-5; D gene: TRBD1; V gene: TRBV9
CDR3 DNA: TGCGCCAGCAGCCAAGCCCCCCCGGGGGAGGCGGGGGGTTTTTCTGGGGCCAACGTCCTGACTTTC; CDR3 protein: CASSQAPPGEAGGFSGANVLTF; CDR3 length: 22; clone size: -; J gene: TRBJ2-6; D gene: TRBD2; V gene: TRBV4-1
CDR3 DNA: TGTGCCAGTAGTCAACAGGGGGCGCTTAGTGGCTACACCTTC; CDR3 protein: CASSQQGALSGYTF; CDR3 length: 14; clone size: -; J gene: TRBJ1-2; D gene: TRBD1; V gene: TRBV19
CDR3 DNA: TGTGCCAGCAGCCTCAGTATGTCGGGTCAGCCCCAGCATTTT; CDR3 protein: CASSLSMSGQPQHF; CDR3 length: 14; clone size: -; J gene: TRBJ1-5; D gene: -; V gene: TRBV7-8